This T cell receptor (beta chain) derives from a study of blood T cell repertoires in COVID-19. Study background: The cDNA or gDNA used as material had been derived from T cells, B-cell-depleted T cells, or PBMCs.

Trimming removed 5 bases at V and 2 bases at J, with 13 bases between. The CDR3 loop spans 15 amino acids. Germline V gene lookup returns CDR1 MNHEY and CDR2 SVGEGT. Profiling relied on immunoSEQ multiplex PCR, and the TCRdb table lists in-frame clones only, not all of them. The sample holds approximately 300,000 clones, approximately 91% seen once. Recruits, aged roughly 18 to 95 years, lived in some 25 US areas. Categorization into cohorts depended on clinical history that participants reported. The sample was PBMCs or T cells enriched from blood (not recorded which). This clonotype was sampled from a man in his sixties who had recovered from COVID-19. This rearrangement joins TRBV6-2 or TRBV6-3 to TRBJ2-4; tentative D call: TRBD2 (5 bases). CDR3 nucleotide sequence: TGTGCCAGCAGTCAGCGGATCACTACCAAAAACATTCAGTACTTC. Protein: CASSQRITTKNIQYF.